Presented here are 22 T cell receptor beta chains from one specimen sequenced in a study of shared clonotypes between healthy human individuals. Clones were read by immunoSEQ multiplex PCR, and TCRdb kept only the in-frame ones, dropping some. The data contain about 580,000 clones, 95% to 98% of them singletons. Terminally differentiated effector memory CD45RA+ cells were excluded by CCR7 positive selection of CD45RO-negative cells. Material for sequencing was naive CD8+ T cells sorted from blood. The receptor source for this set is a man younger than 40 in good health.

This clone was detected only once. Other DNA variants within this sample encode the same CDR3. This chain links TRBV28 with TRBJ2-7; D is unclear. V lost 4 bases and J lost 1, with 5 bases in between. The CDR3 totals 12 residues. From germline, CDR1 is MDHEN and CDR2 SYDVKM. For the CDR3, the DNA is TGTGCCAGCAGTTCTGTTTCCTACGAGCAGTACTTC. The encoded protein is CASSSVSYEQYF.

CDR3 loop: CASSPTGDGGYGYTF. The CDR3 bases are TGTGCCAGCAGCCCGACTGGGGACGGAGGCTATGGCTACACCTTC. The genes are TRBV5-4 and TRBJ1-2; D perhaps matches TRBD1 (5 bases). The CDR3 length is 15 residues. Germline assignment: CDR1 SGHNT and CDR2 YYREEE (reference sequence). Between the trimmed V and J ends, which lost 4 bases and 4 bases, there was a span of 17 bases.

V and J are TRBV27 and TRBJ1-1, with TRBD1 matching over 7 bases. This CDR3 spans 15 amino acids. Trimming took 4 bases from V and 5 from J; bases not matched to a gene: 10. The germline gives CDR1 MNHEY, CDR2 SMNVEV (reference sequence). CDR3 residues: CASSSNTGVRTEAFF. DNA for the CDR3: TGTGCCAGCAGTTCAAACACAGGGGTGAGGACTGAAGCTTTCTTT.

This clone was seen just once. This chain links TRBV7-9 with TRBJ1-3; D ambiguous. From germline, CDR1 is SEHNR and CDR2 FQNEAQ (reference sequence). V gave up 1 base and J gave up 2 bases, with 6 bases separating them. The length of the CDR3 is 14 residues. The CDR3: CASSLGQTGNTIYF. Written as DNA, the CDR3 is TGTGCCAGCAGCTTAGGCCAGACTGGAAACACCATATATTTT.

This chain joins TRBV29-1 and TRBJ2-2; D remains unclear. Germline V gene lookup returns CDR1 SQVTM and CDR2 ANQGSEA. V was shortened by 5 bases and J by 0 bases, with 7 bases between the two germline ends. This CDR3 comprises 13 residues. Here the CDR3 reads CSVPGSNTGELFF. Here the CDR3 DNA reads TGCAGCGTTCCAGGATCGAACACCGGGGAGCTGTTTTTT.

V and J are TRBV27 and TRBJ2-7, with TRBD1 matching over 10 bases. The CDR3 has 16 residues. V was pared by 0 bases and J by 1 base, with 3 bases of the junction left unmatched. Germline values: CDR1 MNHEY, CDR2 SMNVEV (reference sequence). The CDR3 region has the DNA TGTGCCAGCAGTTTATCGACGGGACAGGGGTCCTACGAGCAGTACTTC. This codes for CASSLSTGQGSYEQYF.

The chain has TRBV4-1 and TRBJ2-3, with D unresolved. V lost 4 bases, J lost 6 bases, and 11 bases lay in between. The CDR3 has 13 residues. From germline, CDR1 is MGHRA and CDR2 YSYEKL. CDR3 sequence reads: CASSPFMGDTQYF. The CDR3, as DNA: TGCGCCAGCAGCCCTTTCATGGGGGATACGCAGTATTTT.

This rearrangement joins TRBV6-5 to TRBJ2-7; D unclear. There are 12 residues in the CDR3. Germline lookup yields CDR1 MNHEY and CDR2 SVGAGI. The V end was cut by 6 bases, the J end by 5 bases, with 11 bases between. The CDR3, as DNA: TGTGCCAGCAGAACGTACGCGGACGAGCAGTACTTC. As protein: CASRTYADEQYF.

Here the CDR3 DNA reads TGTGCCAGCAGCCAAGGGGATTGGCCAGAGACCCAGTACTTC. This translates into CASSQGDWPETQYF. The chain employs TRBV11-3 and TRBJ2-5, with a tentative D call TRBD1 (5 bases). The CDR3 covers 14 residues. The germline CDR1 and CDR2 sequences are SGHNT and YENEEA. V was clipped by 5 bases and J by 4 bases, with 14 bases between them.

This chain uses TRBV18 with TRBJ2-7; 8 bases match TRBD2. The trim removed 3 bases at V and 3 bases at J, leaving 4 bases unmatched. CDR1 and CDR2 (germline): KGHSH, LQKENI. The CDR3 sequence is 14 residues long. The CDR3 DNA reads TGTGCCAGCTCACCGGGGACTAGTTTCTACGAGCAGTACTTC. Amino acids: CASSPGTSFYEQYF. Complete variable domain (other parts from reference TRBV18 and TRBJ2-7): NAGVMQNPRHLVRRRGQEARLRCSPMKGHSHVYWYRQLPEEGLKFMVYLQKENIIDESGMPKERFSAEFPKEGPSILRIQQVVRGDSAAYFCASSPGTSFYEQYFGPGTRLTVT.

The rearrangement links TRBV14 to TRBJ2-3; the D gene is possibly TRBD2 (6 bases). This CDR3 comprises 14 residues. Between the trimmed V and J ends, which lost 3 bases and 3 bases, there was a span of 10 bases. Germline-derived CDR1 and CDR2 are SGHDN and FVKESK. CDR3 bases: TGTGCCAGCAGCCATATCGGGACTACAGATACGCAGTATTTT. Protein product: CASSHIGTTDTQYF.

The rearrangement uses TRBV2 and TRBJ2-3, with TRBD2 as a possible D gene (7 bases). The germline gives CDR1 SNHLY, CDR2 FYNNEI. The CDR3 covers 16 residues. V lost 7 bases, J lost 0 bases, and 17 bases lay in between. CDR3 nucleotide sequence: TGTGCCAGCAAAGGGGGAGGGTCTGAAAGCACAGATACGCAGTATTTT. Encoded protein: CASKGGGSESTDTQYF.

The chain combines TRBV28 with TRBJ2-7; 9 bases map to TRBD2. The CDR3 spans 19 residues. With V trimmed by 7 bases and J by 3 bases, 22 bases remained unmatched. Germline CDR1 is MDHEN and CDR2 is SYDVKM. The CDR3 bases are TGTGCCAGCACTACCTTAGGGCGGGAGGGCAAATCCACCCTCTACGAGCAGTACTTC. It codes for CASTTLGREGKSTLYEQYF.

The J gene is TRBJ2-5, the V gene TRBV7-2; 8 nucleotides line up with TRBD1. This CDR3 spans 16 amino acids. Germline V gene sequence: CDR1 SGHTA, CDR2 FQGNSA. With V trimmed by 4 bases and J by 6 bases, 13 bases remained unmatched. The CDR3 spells CASSSVTGGFEKTQYF. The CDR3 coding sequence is TGTGCCAGCAGCTCCGTCACAGGGGGTTTCGAAAAGACCCAGTACTTC.

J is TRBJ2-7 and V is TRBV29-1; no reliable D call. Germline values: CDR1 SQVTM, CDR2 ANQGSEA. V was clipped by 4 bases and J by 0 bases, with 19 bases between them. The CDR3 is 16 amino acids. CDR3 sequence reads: CSVVAPDDNSSYEQYF. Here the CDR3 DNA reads TGCAGCGTTGTCGCGCCAGACGACAATAGCTCCTACGAGCAGTACTTC.

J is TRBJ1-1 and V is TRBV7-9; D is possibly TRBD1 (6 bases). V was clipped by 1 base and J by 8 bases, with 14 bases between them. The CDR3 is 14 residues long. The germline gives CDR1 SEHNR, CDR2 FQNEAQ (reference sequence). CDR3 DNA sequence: TGTGCCAGCAGCTTAGTGGACAGCAAACTCGAAGCTTTCTTT. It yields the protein CASSLVDSKLEAFF.

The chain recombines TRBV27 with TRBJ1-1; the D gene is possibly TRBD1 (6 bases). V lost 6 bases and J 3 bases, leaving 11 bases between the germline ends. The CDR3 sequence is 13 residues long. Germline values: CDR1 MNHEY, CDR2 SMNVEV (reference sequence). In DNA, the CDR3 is TGTGCCAGCAGCACGGACAGTTACACTGAAGCTTTCTTT. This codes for CASSTDSYTEAFF.

The CDR3 here is CASSPDRGRATEAFF. As DNA, the CDR3 is TGTGCCAGCAGCCCTGACAGGGGGCGAGCCACTGAAGCTTTCTTT. The genes are TRBV27 and TRBJ1-1, with TRBD1 matching 10 bases. J lost 4 bases, V lost 6 bases, and 8 bases had no gene match. Germline values: CDR1 MNHEY, CDR2 SMNVEV (reference sequence). The CDR3 consists of 15 residues.

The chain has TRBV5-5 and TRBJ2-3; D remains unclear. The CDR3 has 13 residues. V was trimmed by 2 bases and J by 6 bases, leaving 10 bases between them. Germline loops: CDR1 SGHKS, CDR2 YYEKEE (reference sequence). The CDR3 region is CASSFLSGDTQYF. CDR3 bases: TGTGCCAGCAGCTTTCTATCAGGTGATACGCAGTATTTT.

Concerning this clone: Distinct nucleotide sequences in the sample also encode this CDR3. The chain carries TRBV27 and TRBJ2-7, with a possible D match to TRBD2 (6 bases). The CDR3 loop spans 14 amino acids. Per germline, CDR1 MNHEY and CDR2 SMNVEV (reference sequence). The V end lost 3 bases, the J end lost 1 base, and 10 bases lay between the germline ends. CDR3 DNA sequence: TGTGCCAGCAGTTTGTCGGGGACTTCCTACGAGCAGTACTTC. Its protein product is CASSLSGTSYEQYF.

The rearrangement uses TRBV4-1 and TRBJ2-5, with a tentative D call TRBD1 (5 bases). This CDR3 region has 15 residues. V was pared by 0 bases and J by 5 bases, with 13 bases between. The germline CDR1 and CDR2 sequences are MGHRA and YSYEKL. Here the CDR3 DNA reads TGCGCCAGCAGCCAAGATACAGGCGGCCCGGAGACCCAGTACTTC. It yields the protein CASSQDTGGPETQYF.

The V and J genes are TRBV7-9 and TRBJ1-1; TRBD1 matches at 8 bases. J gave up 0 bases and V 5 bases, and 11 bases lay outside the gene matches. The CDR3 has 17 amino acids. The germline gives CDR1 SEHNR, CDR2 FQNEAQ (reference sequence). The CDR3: CASSPDRELLMNTEAFF. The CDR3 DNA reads TGTGCCAGCAGCCCGGACAGGGAGTTACTTATGAACACTGAAGCTTTCTTT.